This T cell receptor (beta chain) was captured by sequencing in a study of tumor and adjacent non-tumor tissue in lung cancer. As for the study in general: On average, productive TCRbeta reads reached about 4 million per sample.

CDR1 and CDR2 (germline): MNHNS, SASEGT. The germline V and J ends were trimmed by 5 bases and 1 base, with 18 bases remaining between them. The CDR3 is 16 amino acids. This clonotype was found many times. The antigen remains unidentified. This sample's RNA came from whole unsorted tissue. TCRbeta libraries were built with three rounds of nested PCR, modified from ARM-PCR. Via MiXCR, TCRdb re-called the multiplex PCR reads, giving one row per CDR3 protein. The table has approximately 130,000 distinct CDR3 sequences, approximately 71% seen once. Findings and limits, study-wide: Significantly higher TCR diversity was found in tumor than normal lung.

Sequencing was performed on lung tumor tissue. The source of this sequence is a man aged 25 to 45 with non-small cell lung cancer. The V gene is TRBV6-1, the J gene TRBJ2-7; perhaps TRBD2 as D (6 bases). In DNA, the CDR3 is TGTGCCAGCAGTAACCGGGACTCAATTCGGTCCTACGAGCAGTACTTC. This codes for CASSNRDSIRSYEQYF.